Shown below are 10 T cell receptor beta chains from a single sample sequenced in a study of cytomegalovirus exposure and HLA in healthy donors. The PCR employed 60 Vbeta primers together with 13 Jbeta primers. The method was immunoSEQ multiplex PCR; TCRdb's version includes in-frame clones alone and lacks a portion of them. This repertoire shows about 140,000 clones, around 80% found once; its top ten account for more than 1.5%. The source material was PBMCs. Receptor source: a woman aged 40-49 years in good health and CMV-seronegative.

This chain joins TRBV6-6 and TRBJ2-7, with D maybe TRBD1 (6 bases). Germline loops: CDR1 MNHNY, CDR2 SVGAGI (reference sequence). This CDR3 has 15 amino acids. Trimming removed 8 bases from V and 4 bases from J, with 21 bases in between. The DNA for the CDR3 is TGTGCCAGCGAGCTGGGGGCCCAGACCTGGTACGAGCAGTACTTC. This encodes CASELGAQTWYEQYF.

The chain has TRBV19 and TRBJ1-2; 10 bases are shared with TRBD1. The junction had 8 bases not matched to a gene; V was cut back by 7 bases and J by 6 bases. The CDR3 has 14 amino acids. Germline V gives CDR1 LNHDA, CDR2 SQIVND (reference sequence). CDR3 residues: CASTRTGTGDGYTF. The CDR3, as DNA: TGTGCCAGTACCCGTACCGGGACAGGGGATGGCTACACCTTC.

This clone came up a few times. This rearrangement joins TRBV14 to TRBJ1-1; D remains ambiguous. The CDR3 contains 16 residues. Trimming left V 1 base short and J 0 bases short, with 12 bases between. Germline V lookup: CDR1 SGHDN, CDR2 FVKESK. This chain's CDR3 is CASSQAIHFLNTEAFF. The CDR3 DNA sequence: TGTGCCAGCAGCCAAGCAATTCACTTCTTGAACACTGAAGCTTTCTTT.

The sample holds one count of this clone. The genes are TRBV4-1 and TRBJ1-2, with TRBD1 as a possible D gene (6 bases). V lost 4 bases, J lost 10 bases, and 22 bases lay in between. This CDR3 has 15 residues. Per germline, CDR1 MGHRA and CDR2 YSYEKL. The CDR3 nucleotides are TGCGCCAGCAGCCGATACACAGGGTATATAGGTGTCTACACCTTC. This codes for CASSRYTGYIGVYTF.

The genes are TRBV2 and TRBJ2-2; 8 bases fit TRBD1. The CDR3 covers 15 residues. Germline lookup yields CDR1 SNHLY and CDR2 FYNNEI. V was pared by 1 base and J by 7 bases, with 5 bases of the junction left unmatched. The CDR3 loop reads CASSEGQGAGGELFF. For the CDR3, the DNA is TGTGCCAGCAGTGAAGGGCAGGGGGCCGGCGGGGAGCTGTTTTTT.

Written as DNA, the CDR3 is TGTGCCAGTAGTATCCCCACCCAGGGTTACAATGGCTACACCTTC. This gives the protein CASSIPTQGYNGYTF. The rearrangement joins TRBV19 to TRBJ1-2; maybe TRBD1 (5 bases). V shed 3 bases and J shed 6 bases, with 17 bases lying between them. Germline values: CDR1 LNHDA, CDR2 SQIVND (reference sequence). The CDR3 extends over 15 amino acids.

This chain joins TRBV6-6 and TRBJ1-5; possibly TRBD1 for D (5 bases). Germline V CDR1 and CDR2: MNHNY, SVGAGI (reference sequence). CDR3 size: 15 residues. Trimming removed 7 bases from V and 7 bases from J, with 20 bases in between. The CDR3 is CASKGLGSEEQPQHF. CDR3 in DNA: TGTGCCAGCAAGGGGTTGGGGTCAGAAGAGCAGCCCCAGCATTTT.

This clone came up once. The V call is TRBV28, the J call TRBJ2-7; the match to TRBD1 covers 8 bases. The V gene end was trimmed by 2 bases and the J gene end by 2 bases; junction bases not matched to a gene: 5. The CDR3 is 15 amino acids. Germline V lookup: CDR1 MDHEN, CDR2 SYDVKM. The CDR3 sequence: CASSLQGAITYEQYF. CDR3 sequence (DNA): TGTGCCAGCAGTTTACAGGGGGCCATAACCTACGAGCAGTACTTC.

Details on this clone: The junction departs from germline at one end; a sequencing error may be responsible. CDR3 bases: TGTGCCAGCAGTACGACTAGCGGGAGCTTAGAGCCGTACTTC. It encodes CASSTTSGSLEPYF. J is TRBJ2-7 and V is TRBV2, with 12 bases that match TRBD2. Germline V gives CDR1 SNHLY, CDR2 FYNNEI. The CDR3 runs 14 residues. Supplemented by reference TRBV2 and TRBJ2-7, the full variable domain reads EPEVTQTPSHQVTQMGQEVILRCVPISNHLYFYWYRQILGQKVEFLVSFYNNEISEKSEIFDDQFSVERPDGSNFTLKIRSTKLEDSAMYFCASSTTSGSLEPYFGPGTRLTVT.

The rearrangement joins TRBV7-3 to TRBJ2-1; perhaps TRBD1 as D (5 bases). Trimming took 8 bases from V and 10 from J, leaving 24 bases between them. The CDR3 is made up of 15 amino acids. Germline V gene lookup returns CDR1 SGHTA and CDR2 FQGTGA. DNA of the CDR3: TGTGCCAGCGGCCCCCCTGGGGCTAACTCTCAGGAGCAGTTCTTC. This codes for CASGPPGANSQEQFF.